This T cell receptor (beta chain) comes out of a study of T-cell reconstitution after alpha-beta-depleted transplantation in children (dated by TCRdb to the mid-2010s). As for the study more broadly: The study quantitatively tracked T-cell immune reconstitution after TCRalphabeta/CD19-depleted allogeneic hematopoietic cell transplantation in children using TCR repertoire profiling. Findings and caveats that apply to the study as a whole: Apparently early alphabetaT-cell count recovery about two months after transplant reportedly relied on only several hundred rapidly expanded clones derived from non-depleted graft cells. In some patients, the high TCRbeta diversity seen at day 60 was put down to recipient T cells and intrathymic progenitors that had survived conditioning. Over the following months the frequencies of hyperexpanded clones went down, and after one year T-cell counts and TCRbeta diversity were mostly credited to newly produced T cells.

The method behind the library was PCR. TCRdb shows the sequencer as Illumina HiSeq 2500. TCR library preparation used molecular barcoding, with unique molecular identifiers applied to normalize quantification of the TCRbeta repertoire. Using fastp trimming at Q25 and MiXCR clonotype assembly, TCRdb reanalyzed the public sequencing data and kept in-frame beta chains. Each entry is one CDR3 protein sequence, shown with its most common DNA and genes. The sample includes around 300,000 distinct CDR3 sequences, with roughly 8.2% observed a single time. The ten top clones hold approximately 8.6% of the sample. This clonotype was seen a handful of times. It has no known antigen specificity. The sample holds no much larger clone one base away, and base qualities are not on file. The CDR1 and CDR2 encoded by the germline V gene are SGHVS and FQNEAQ. The V end loses 0 bases and the J end loses 1 base, and a stretch of 10 bases separates them. From the cysteine through the phenylalanine, the CDR3 covers 16 amino acids. The DNA shown is the 48-base CDR3, in frame from base 1.

The sample's treatment or condition label is to be understood as: allogeneic hematopoietic cell transplantation with graft depleted of TCRalphabeta T cells and CD19 B cells. TCRalphabeta/CD19-depleted allogeneic hematopoietic cell grafts were given to the transplant recipients, all of whom were children. This TCR was recovered from a female patient between 2 and 15 years old who had a stem cell transplant for Fanconi anemia, so the T cells may come from the graft donor. Sequenced here: peripheral blood, sampled 360 days after TCRalphabeta/CD19-depleted stem cell transplant. This chain joins TRBV7-8 to TRBJ2-1; the D region is possibly TRBD1 or TRBD2, each matching across 6 bases. The sequence in DNA is TGTGCCAGCAGCTTAGCGGGGGGCCATTCCTACAATGAGCAGTTCTTC. Its protein is CASSLAGGHSYNEQFF.